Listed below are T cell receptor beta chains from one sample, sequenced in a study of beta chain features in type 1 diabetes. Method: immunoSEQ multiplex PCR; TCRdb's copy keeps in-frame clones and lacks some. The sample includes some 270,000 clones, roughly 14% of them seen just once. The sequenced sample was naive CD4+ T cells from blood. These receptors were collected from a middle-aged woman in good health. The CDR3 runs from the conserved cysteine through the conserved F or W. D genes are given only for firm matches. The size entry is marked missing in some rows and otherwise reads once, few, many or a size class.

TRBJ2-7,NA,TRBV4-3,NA,TGCGCCAGCAGCCAAGATCAAACCCTCGAGCAGTACTTC,CASSQDQTLEQYF
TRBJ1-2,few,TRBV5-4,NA,TGTGCCAGCAGCTTGAGGGCAGGGGTTAATGGCTACACCTTC,CASSLRAGVNGYTF
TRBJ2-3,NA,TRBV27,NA,TGTGCCAGCAGCCGCAAGGGGGGAGGGGATACGCAGTATTTT,CASSRKGGGDTQYF
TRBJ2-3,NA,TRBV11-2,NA,TGTGCCAGCAGCTTAGCCCTGACTAGCACAGATACGCAGTATTTT,CASSLALTSTDTQYF
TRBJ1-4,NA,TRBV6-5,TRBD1,TGTGCCAGCAGTTATACACAGGGGGCGGGGGAAAAACTGTTTTTT,CASSYTQGAGEKLFF
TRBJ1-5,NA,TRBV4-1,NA,TGCGCCAGCAGCCAAGATTTGGGCAGCTATAGCAATCAGCCCCAGCATTTT,CASSQDLGSYSNQPQHF
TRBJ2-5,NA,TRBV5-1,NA,TGCGCCAGCAGGCAAGCTAACCCCTGGGAGACCCAGTACTTC,CASRQANPWETQYF
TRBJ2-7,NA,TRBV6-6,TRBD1,TGTGCCAGCAGTAACCGAGGGACAGGGCTCTACGAGCAGTACTTC,CASSNRGTGLYEQYF
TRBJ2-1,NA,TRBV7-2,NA,TGTGCCAGCAGCTTAGTGGCAGGGTATGAGCAGTTCTTC,CASSLVAGYEQFF
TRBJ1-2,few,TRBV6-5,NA,TGTGCCAGCAGTTACAGGGCAGGGGACGGCTACACCTTC,CASSYRAGDGYTF
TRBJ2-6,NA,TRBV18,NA,TGTGCCAGCTCTCCGACCCGTGGGGGCACTGGGGCCAACGTCCTGACTTTC,CASSPTRGGTGANVLTF
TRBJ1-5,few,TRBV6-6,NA,TGTGCCAGCAGACTCAACAGGGTTGGAAATCAGCCCCAGCATTTT,CASRLNRVGNQPQHF
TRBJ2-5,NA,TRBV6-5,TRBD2,TGTGCCAGCAGTTCACTAGCGGGGGTGGTGGAGACCCAGTACTTC,CASSSLAGVVETQYF
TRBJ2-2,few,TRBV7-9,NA,TGTGCCAGCAGCTTCCGGCCAGGGGCCACCGGGGAGCTGTTTTTT,CASSFRPGATGELFF
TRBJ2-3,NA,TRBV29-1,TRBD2,TGCAGCGTTGTTTTCGGGGGCGGGGGGCCCACAGATACGCAGTATTTT,CSVVFGGGGPTDTQYF
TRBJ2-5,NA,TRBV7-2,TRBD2,TGTGCCAGCAGCCCGGGGCCCGAGCGGGGCGGGACCCAGTACTTC,CASSPGPERGGTQYF
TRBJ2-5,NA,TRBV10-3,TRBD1,TGTGCCATCGGGGACAGGATGGCTAGAGAGTACTTC,CAIGDRMAREYF
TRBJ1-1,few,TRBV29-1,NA,TGCAGCGTTGTGTCTCAGATGAACACTGAAGCTTTCTTT,CSVVSQMNTEAFF
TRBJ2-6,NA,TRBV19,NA,TGCGCCAGTAGAGAAGGGGCCTCTGGGGCCAACGTCCTGACTTTC,CASREGASGANVLTF
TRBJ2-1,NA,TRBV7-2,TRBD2,TGTGCCAGCAGCTTAGCGTTGACGGGGGGGCGTTTCAATGAGCAGTTCTTC,CASSLALTGGRFNEQFF
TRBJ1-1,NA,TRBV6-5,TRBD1,TGTGCCAGCAACCCGGACAGGGGAGGTCGGGCTTTCTTT,CASNPDRGGRAFF
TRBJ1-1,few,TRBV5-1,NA,TGCGCCAGCAGTGTACAGGGAAACACTGAAGCTTTCTTT,CASSVQGNTEAFF
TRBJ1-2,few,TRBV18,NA,TGTGCCAGCTCACCCCTCGACTATGGCTACACCTTC,CASSPLDYGYTF
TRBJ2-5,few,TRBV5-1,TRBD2,TGCGCCAGCCGGCCGAGGACTAGCGGGGTTGAGACCCAGTACTTC,CASRPRTSGVETQYF
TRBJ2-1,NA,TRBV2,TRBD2,TGTGCCAGCAGGGGAGGGATCTTCTACAATGAGCAGTTCTTC,CASRGGIFYNEQFF
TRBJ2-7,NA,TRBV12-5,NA,TGTGCTAGTGGTTCCGACTTACATCGTCCAACGGTGCAGTACTTC,CASGSDLHRPTVQYF
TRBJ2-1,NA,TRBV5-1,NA,TGCGCCAGCAGCTTGGAGGGGGAGGGCCCATACAATGAGCAGTTCTTC,CASSLEGEGPYNEQFF